Below are 26 T cell receptor beta chains sequenced from a single sample in a study of cytomegalovirus exposure and HLA in healthy donors. This table comes from immunoSEQ multiplex PCR, and its TCRdb copy is limited to in-frame clones, with some not included. This sample has over 150,000 clones, with 85% found just once. The sample consisted of PBMCs. All receptors derive from a man younger than 30 in good health and CMV-seropositive.

The chain joins TRBV2 to TRBJ1-5; 9 nucleotides align to TRBD1. Germline CDR1 is SNHLY and CDR2 is FYNNEI. Trimming removed 8 bases from V and 3 bases from J; junction bases left unmatched: 2. The CDR3 contains 13 residues. This CDR3 is CASGTGNNQPQHF. CDR3 nucleotides: TGTGCCAGCGGGACAGGGAACAATCAGCCCCAGCATTTT.

The chain is built from TRBV4-1 and TRBJ2-3; 10 nucleotides agree with TRBD2. The ends lost 4 bases at V and 0 bases at J; junction bases unmatched: 4. Germline assignment: CDR1 MGHRA and CDR2 YSYEKL. The CDR3 loop spans 16 amino acids. CDR3 nucleotides: TGCGCCAGCAGCCCACTACTAGCGGGGAGCACAGATACGCAGTATTTT. Amino acid sequence: CASSPLLAGSTDTQYF.

The chain uses TRBV19 and TRBJ2-6; tentatively, D is TRBD1 (6 bases). The CDR3 runs to 15 residues. Germline CDR1 LNHDA, CDR2 SQIVND (reference sequence). V lost 7 bases and J 0 bases, leaving 10 bases between the germline ends. The DNA of the CDR3 is TGTGCCAGTAACAGGGTGAGCTCTGGGGCCAACGTCCTGACTTTC. Translating it yields CASNRVSSGANVLTF.

The chain joins TRBV30 to TRBJ2-3, with D possibly being TRBD2 (5 bases). V gave up 1 base and J gave up 4 bases, with 15 bases separating them. In germline, CDR1 is GTSNPN, CDR2 SVGIG (reference sequence). The CDR3 extends over 15 amino acids. This chain's CDR3 is CAWSGQGSRADTQYF. CDR3 in DNA: TGTGCCTGGAGTGGCCAAGGGAGTAGGGCAGATACGCAGTATTTT.

The DNA of the CDR3 is TGTGCCTGGACCCCAGGGGGTGACGGAAACACCATATATTTT. Its protein is CAWTPGGDGNTIYF. The J gene is TRBJ1-3, the V gene TRBV30; TRBD1 aligns across 7 bases. The V gene end was trimmed by 4 bases and the J gene end by 4 bases; junction bases not matched to a gene: 7. CDR3 length equals 14 residues. Germline V lookup: CDR1 GTSNPN, CDR2 SVGIG (reference sequence). The complete variable domain, with remaining parts taken from reference TRBV30 and TRBJ1-3, reads SQTIHQWPATLVQPVGSPLSLECTVEGTSNPNLYWYRQAAGRGLQLLFYSVGIGQISSEVPQNLSASRPQDRQFILSSKKLLLSDSGFYLCAWTPGGDGNTIYFGEGSWLTVV.

The chain links TRBV30 to TRBJ1-2, with a weak D call TRBD1 (5 bases). With 3 bases removed from V and 4 bases from J, the gap between germline ends came to 12 bases. The CDR3 spans 13 residues. Germline loops: CDR1 GTSNPN, CDR2 SVGIG (reference sequence). Here the CDR3 DNA reads TGTGCCTGGAGGGCTGCAGGGATCTATGGCTACACCTTC. It is translated as CAWRAAGIYGYTF. The variable domain in full, completed from reference TRBV30 and TRBJ1-2, reads SQTIHQWPATLVQPVGSPLSLECTVEGTSNPNLYWYRQAAGRGLQLLFYSVGIGQISSEVPQNLSASRPQDRQFILSSKKLLLSDSGFYLCAWRAAGIYGYTFGSGTRLTVV.

For the CDR3, the DNA is TGTGCCTGGAGTCTCCAGGCCTATGGCTACACCTTC. Its protein product is CAWSLQAYGYTF. The chain links TRBV30 to TRBJ1-2; D is ambiguous. This CDR3 is built from 12 residues. Germline CDR1 reads GTSNPN; CDR2 reads SVGIG (reference sequence). V lost 2 bases and J 4 bases, leaving 8 bases between the germline ends.

Only one count was recorded for this clone. V and J are TRBV27 and TRBJ2-5, with 7 bases identical to TRBD1. The germline gives CDR1 MNHEY, CDR2 SMNVEV (reference sequence). The CDR3 has 14 residues. With V trimmed by 6 bases and J by 5 bases, 9 bases remained unmatched. The CDR3 sequence is CASSYDRAGETQYF. In nucleotides, the CDR3 is TGTGCCAGCAGCTATGACAGGGCCGGGGAGACCCAGTACTTC.

The chain couples TRBV27 to TRBJ2-3, with TRBD2 matching 8 bases. J lost 1 base, V lost 3 bases, and 6 bases had no gene match. The length of the CDR3 is 16 residues. Per the germline V gene, CDR1 is MNHEY and CDR2 is SMNVEV (reference sequence). The CDR3 loop is CASSFMAGGRTDTQYF. The CDR3 DNA sequence: TGTGCCAGCAGTTTTATGGCGGGAGGTCGCACAGATACGCAGTATTTT.

The rearrangement uses TRBV29-1 and TRBJ1-2; D is perhaps TRBD1 (6 bases). In germline, CDR1 is SQVTM, CDR2 ANQGSEA. V gave up 5 bases and J gave up 3 bases, with 16 bases separating them. CDR3 size: 14 residues. The CDR3 DNA sequence: TGCAGCGTTCGACAGGCAGAGCCCCACTATGGCTACACCTTC. Translating gives CSVRQAEPHYGYTF.

The J gene is TRBJ2-7, the V gene TRBV19; TRBD2 agrees at 8 bases. The V gene's germline CDR1 is LNHDA and CDR2 SQIVND (reference sequence). CDR3 size: 14 residues. Losses at the gene ends were 4 bases for V and 3 bases for J; bases not matched to a gene: 5. The CDR3 nucleotides read TGTGCCAGTAGTACGGGACTAGAAAGCTACGAGCAGTACTTC. Its protein product is CASSTGLESYEQYF.

A word on this clone: This sample also contains other DNA sequences that code for the same CDR3. The chain combines TRBV5-6 with TRBJ1-1, with 9 positions matching TRBD1. This CDR3 comprises 13 residues. CDR1 SGHDT and CDR2 YYEEEE come from the germline V gene. J was trimmed by 5 bases and V by 3 bases; bases with no gene match: 2. The CDR3 DNA reads as TGTGCCAGCAGCTGGGACAGGGCGACTGAAGCTTTCTTT. This translates into CASSWDRATEAFF.

This clone was seen once. The chain joins TRBV9 to TRBJ2-1, with 10 bases identical to TRBD2. V lost 2 bases to trimming and J lost 3 bases; unmatched junction nucleotides: 5. This CDR3 spans 16 amino acids. Germline V gene sequence: CDR1 SGDLS, CDR2 YYNGEE. The CDR3 here is CASSVGIAGGYNEQFF. DNA of the CDR3: TGTGCCAGCAGCGTGGGAATAGCGGGGGGCTACAATGAGCAGTTCTTC.

This clone was seen once. The chain couples TRBV9 to TRBJ2-6, with D perhaps TRBD1 (5 bases). Deletions cut 4 bases from V and 1 base from J, with 9 bases between. CDR1 is SGDLS and CDR2 is YYNGEE in the germline V gene. The CDR3 spans 15 residues. The CDR3 DNA follows: TGTGCCAGCAGCCCTTCAGGGTCTGGGGCCAACGTCCTGACTTTC. Its protein is CASSPSGSGANVLTF.

This clone was recorded only once. The chain joins TRBV6-5 to TRBJ2-1; 12 nucleotides agree with TRBD2. In germline, CDR1 is MNHEY, CDR2 SVGAGI. The CDR3 sequence is 14 residues long. The junction had 1 base not matched to a gene; V was cut back by 5 bases and J by 5 bases. CDR3: CASSRTSGDNEQFF. CDR3 bases: TGTGCCAGCAGTCGGACTAGCGGGGACAATGAGCAGTTCTTC.

This rearrangement joins TRBV5-1 to TRBJ2-1; D gene uncertain. Germline CDR1 is SGHRS and CDR2 is YFSETQ. Trimming removed 0 bases from V and 0 bases from J, with 10 bases in between. There are 16 residues in the CDR3. CDR3 protein: CASSLGTVSSYNEQFF. The CDR3 DNA sequence: TGCGCCAGCAGCTTGGGAACGGTTTCCTCCTACAATGAGCAGTTCTTC.

The J gene is TRBJ2-1, the V gene TRBV5-5, with D maybe TRBD2 (8 bases). The CDR3 is 13 amino acids. V shed 4 bases and J shed 8 bases, with 13 bases lying between them. Germline V lookup: CDR1 SGHKS, CDR2 YYEKEE (reference sequence). CDR3 DNA sequence: TGTGCCAGCAGCCCGGGAGGGGGCCATGAGCAGTTCTTC. Translating gives CASSPGGGHEQFF.

This chain links TRBV30 with TRBJ2-7; TRBD2 is a possible D gene (7 bases). This CDR3 is built from 14 residues. The V end lost 4 bases, the J end lost 3 bases, and 16 bases lay between the germline ends. Germline loops: CDR1 GTSNPN, CDR2 SVGIG (reference sequence). The CDR3 DNA sequence: TGTGCCTGGACCATGGAGGGGGGGATCTACGAGCAGTACTTC. Its protein product is CAWTMEGGIYEQYF. Complete variable domain (other parts from reference TRBV30 and TRBJ2-7): SQTIHQWPATLVQPVGSPLSLECTVEGTSNPNLYWYRQAAGRGLQLLFYSVGIGQISSEVPQNLSASRPQDRQFILSSKKLLLSDSGFYLCAWTMEGGIYEQYFGPGTRLTVT.

The rearrangement joins TRBV7-2 to TRBJ2-1; 9 positions match TRBD2. J lost 5 bases, V lost 2 bases, and 4 bases had no gene match. From germline, CDR1 is SGHTA and CDR2 FQGNSA. CDR3 length: 15 residues. As DNA, the CDR3 is TGTGCCAGCAGCTTAAGGCGGGAGGGACACAATGAGCAGTTCTTC. Protein product: CASSLRREGHNEQFF.

This chain connects TRBV6-6 to TRBJ1-1; 7 bases are shared with TRBD1. The ends lost 4 bases at V and 3 bases at J; junction bases unmatched: 8. The CDR3 spans 15 residues. Germline values: CDR1 MNHNY, CDR2 SVGAGI (reference sequence). The CDR3 DNA follows: TGTGCCAGCAGTTTCGTGACAGGGAGGTACACTGAAGCTTTCTTT. Translation: CASSFVTGRYTEAFF.

Written as DNA, the CDR3 is TGTGCCAGCAGCTTAGCGGACGGACTCGGACATGGCTACACCTTC. It translates to CASSLADGLGHGYTF. The chain has TRBV7-2 and TRBJ1-2; D not certain. Germline V CDR1 and CDR2: SGHTA, FQGNSA. V gave up 0 bases and J gave up 6 bases, with 14 bases separating them. The CDR3 is 15 residues long.

The chain has TRBV2 and TRBJ2-7; 10 positions match TRBD1. The germline V gene has CDR1 SNHLY and CDR2 FYNNEI. V lost 5 bases, J lost 3 bases, and 7 bases stayed unmatched. This CDR3 is 15 amino acids long. DNA for the CDR3: TGTGCCAGCAGTCCTGCAGGACAGGGGGACTACGAGCAGTACTTC. Translation gives CASSPAGQGDYEQYF.

This clone has more than one count but fewer than ten. CDR3 protein: CASSSTGGINYGYTF. As DNA, the CDR3 is TGTGCCAGCAGTAGCACAGGGGGAATCAACTATGGCTACACCTTC. The rearrangement joins TRBV6-5 to TRBJ1-2; 8 nucleotides match TRBD1. V shed 5 bases, J shed 2 bases, and the junction held 7 bases outside the gene matches. CDR1 and CDR2 from the germline V gene are MNHEY and SVGAGI. This CDR3 has 15 amino acids.

This chain joins TRBV28 and TRBJ2-7; TRBD2 agrees at 7 bases. Germline trimming cut 6 bases from V and 0 bases from J; bases unmatched to any gene: 8. CDR3 length: 15 amino acids. The V gene's germline CDR1 is MDHEN and CDR2 SYDVKM. The CDR3 sequence is CASSSGGSSSYEQYF. The CDR3 DNA follows: TGTGCCAGCAGCTCGGGGGGATCTAGCTCCTACGAGCAGTACTTC. Complete variable domain (other parts from reference TRBV28 and TRBJ2-7): DVKVTQSSRYLVKRTGEKVFLECVQDMDHENMFWYRQDPGLGLRLIYFSYDVKMKEKGDIPEGYSVSREKKERFSLILESASTNQTSMYLCASSSGGSSSYEQYFGPGTRLTVT.

The chain employs TRBV7-3 and TRBJ1-2; 10 nucleotides match TRBD1. Per germline, CDR1 SGHTA and CDR2 FQGTGA. The CDR3 runs to 13 residues. The V gene end was trimmed by 4 bases and the J gene end by 7 bases; junction bases not matched to a gene: 3. For the CDR3, the DNA is TGTGCCAGCAGCTCAGGACAGGGGGTTGGCTACACCTTC. Translation: CASSSGQGVGYTF.

This clone was observed a single time. The chain recombines TRBV11-3 with TRBJ2-1; D might be TRBD2 (6 bases). Per the germline V gene, CDR1 is SGHNT and CDR2 is YENEEA. V was trimmed by 3 bases and J by 0 bases, leaving 9 bases between them. The CDR3 contains 15 residues. The CDR3 protein is CASSFSGSSYNEQFF. The CDR3 DNA reads as TGTGCCAGCAGCTTCTCCGGGAGCTCCTACAATGAGCAGTTCTTC.